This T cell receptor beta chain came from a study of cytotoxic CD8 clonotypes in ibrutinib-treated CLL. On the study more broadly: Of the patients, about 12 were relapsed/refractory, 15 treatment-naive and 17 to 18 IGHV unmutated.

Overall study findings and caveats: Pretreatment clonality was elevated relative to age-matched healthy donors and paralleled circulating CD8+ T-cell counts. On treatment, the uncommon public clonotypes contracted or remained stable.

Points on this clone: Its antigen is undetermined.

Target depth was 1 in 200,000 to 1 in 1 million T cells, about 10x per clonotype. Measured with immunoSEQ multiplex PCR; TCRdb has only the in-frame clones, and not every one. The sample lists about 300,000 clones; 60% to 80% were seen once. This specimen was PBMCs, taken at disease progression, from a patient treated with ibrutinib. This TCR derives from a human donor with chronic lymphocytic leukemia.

CDR3 in amino acids: CASSSQGNYGYTF. CDR3 bases: TGTGCCAGCAGTTCACAGGGGAACTATGGCTACACCTTC. This chain uses TRBV27 with TRBJ1-2; TRBD1 agrees at 7 bases. Losses at the gene ends were 4 bases for V and 2 bases for J; bases not matched to a gene: 1. CDR1 and CDR2 (germline): MNHEY, SMNVEV (reference sequence). CDR3 size: 13 residues.